What follows are 27 T cell receptor beta chains derived from one specimen sequenced in a study of T cell changes during pregnancy in multiple sclerosis (dated by TCRdb to about 2019). Libraries came from the immunoSEQ multiplex PCR assay. In TCRdb, the immuneACCESS table is reduced to in-frame sequences with V and J assigned. These tables do not hold every clone; where another copy was compared, an unresolved V gene accounts for under half, and the others remain unexplained. Recorded for this sample are nearly 110,000 clones; 85% to 95% of them occurred a single time. The ten largest clonotypes hold just under 0.8% of the sample. Sequenced here: peripheral blood, sampled in the third trimester of pregnancy. These receptors originate from a female donor in good health, enrolled as a control in a pregnancy study.

V gene TRBV4-1 combines with J gene TRBJ2-7; maybe TRBD1 (6 bases). Trimming shortened V by 1 base and J by 6 bases, and 7 bases separated the two germline ends. The CDR3 extends over 12 amino acids. The germline V gene encodes CDR1 MGHRA and CDR2 YSYEKL. The CDR3 spells CASSQVGGEQYF. The CDR3 region has the DNA TGCGCCAGCAGCCAAGTAGGGGGCGAGCAGTACTTC.

V and J are TRBV11-3 and TRBJ1-5; 8 bases agree with TRBD1. The germline CDR1 and CDR2 sequences are SGHNT and YENEEA. The CDR3 spans 15 residues. The junction had 12 bases not matched to a gene; V was cut back by 6 bases and J by 8 bases. The CDR3 region has the DNA TGTGCCAGCAGACAACAACGACAGGGGTTGGAGCCCCAGCATTTT. Translation: CASRQQRQGLEPQHF.

The rearrangement links TRBV7-9 to TRBJ1-1; no definite D call. This CDR3 spans 13 amino acids. CDR1 is SEHNR, CDR2 FQNEAQ, per germline (reference sequence). V dropped 1 base and J dropped 5 bases, with 8 bases sitting between them. The CDR3 sequence is CASSLERETEAFF. CDR3 bases: TGTGCCAGCAGCTTAGAACGGGAAACTGAAGCTTTCTTT.

This clone was seen once. The chain links TRBV7-3 to TRBJ1-1; D gene uncertain. V gave up 5 bases and J gave up 0 bases, with 7 bases separating them. CDR3 length: 13 residues. Germline-derived CDR1 and CDR2 are SGHTA and FQGTGA. The DNA of the CDR3 is TGTGCCAGCAGCCCCTCCCTGAACACTGAAGCTTTCTTT. It translates to CASSPSLNTEAFF.

The chain joins TRBV7-9 to TRBJ2-5; 8 bases agree with TRBD1. Trimming at V came to 5 bases and at J to 2 bases, leaving 7 bases not matched to a gene. CDR1 and CDR2 (germline): SEHNR, FQNEAQ (reference sequence). The CDR3 has 15 amino acids. The chain's CDR3 is CASSPRQGPQETQYF. The DNA of the CDR3 is TGTGCCAGCAGCCCCCGACAGGGGCCGCAAGAGACCCAGTACTTC.

This clone was counted a single time. The chain employs TRBV19 and TRBJ2-5; TRBD2 matches 14 bases. Losses at the gene ends were 4 bases for V and 3 bases for J; bases not matched to a gene: 13. The CDR3 consists of 19 residues. Germline loops: CDR1 LNHDA, CDR2 SQIVND (reference sequence). The CDR3: CASSTGLAGGFLRKETQYF. CDR3 coding DNA: TGTGCCAGTAGTACAGGACTAGCGGGGGGCTTTCTACGAAAAGAGACCCAGTACTTC.

In DNA, the CDR3 is TGCGCCAGCAGCTTGGAGGGACAGGGCCACACCGGGGAGCTGTTTTTT. Its translation is CASSLEGQGHTGELFF. The chain carries TRBV5-1 and TRBJ2-2, with 9 bases identical to TRBD1. The CDR3 is 16 residues long. The germline V gene encodes CDR1 SGHRS and CDR2 YFSETQ. The V segment lost 0 bases and the J segment 3 bases; nucleotides outside the gene matches: 3.

This chain uses TRBV7-2 with TRBJ1-2, with TRBD1 matching over 8 bases. V was pared by 2 bases and J by 2 bases, with 4 bases of the junction left unmatched. There are 15 residues in the CDR3. Germline loops: CDR1 SGHTA, CDR2 FQGNSA. CDR3 DNA: TGTGCCAGCAGCTTATTACAGGGGGGAAACTATGGCTACACCTTC. The encoded protein is CASSLLQGGNYGYTF.

This chain uses TRBV1 with TRBJ1-4; the D call TRBD1 from the table was never checked on the DNA. TRBV1 is a known pseudogene. The CDR3 has 16 residues. The CDR3, as DNA: TGCACCAGCAGCCAAAGCATACAGGGGGCTAATGAAAAACTGTTTTTT. Amino acid sequence: CTSSQSIQGANEKLFF.

This chain joins TRBV9 and TRBJ2-7; 9 bases are shared with TRBD2. The J segment lost 2 bases and the V segment lost 0 bases, leaving 3 bases of the junction unmatched. The CDR3 runs 15 residues. Germline CDR1 reads SGDLS; CDR2 reads YYNGEE. The CDR3 spells CASSVDLAGPYEQYF. CDR3 in DNA: TGTGCCAGCAGCGTAGATCTAGCGGGGCCCTACGAGCAGTACTTC.

The CDR3 DNA sequence: TGCGCCAGCAGCCAAGGGGAGGACGGCTCCTACGAGCAGTACTTC. Translated: CASSQGEDGSYEQYF. V and J are TRBV4-3 and TRBJ2-7; D may be TRBD2 (6 bases). Trimming took 1 base from V and 0 from J, leaving 10 bases between them. CDR3 length: 15 amino acids. Germline loops: CDR1 LGHNA, CDR2 YSLEER.

DNA of the CDR3: TGTGCCAGCCTTCCAACAGATACTGGAAACACCATATATTTT. Residues: CASLPTDTGNTIYF. The rearrangement joins TRBV19 to TRBJ1-3; no definite D call. The ends were cut back, 9 bases at V and 2 bases at J, with 14 bases in the middle. The germline CDR1 and CDR2 sequences are LNHDA and SQIVND (reference sequence). CDR3 length: 14 amino acids.

CDR3 amino acids: CADDGTSRDGYTF. For the CDR3, the DNA is TGTGCCGACGACGGAACCTCCCGGGATGGCTACACCTTC. The chain has TRBV7-6 and TRBJ1-2; no firm D call. This CDR3 comprises 13 residues. The germline V gene encodes CDR1 SGHVS and CDR2 FNYEAQ. V shed 11 bases and J shed 6 bases, with 19 bases lying between them. The whole variable domain, remainder taken from reference TRBV7-6 and TRBJ1-2, is GAGVSQSPRYKVTKRGQDVALRCDPISGHVSLYWYRQALGQGPEFLTYFNYEAQQDKSGLPNDRFSAERPEGSISTLTIQRTEQRDSAMYRCADDGTSRDGYTFGSGTRLTVV.

With regard to this clone: The same CDR3 can be traced to other DNA sequences in this sample. V and J are TRBV27 and TRBJ1-2, with 7 positions matching TRBD1. CDR3 length: 13 amino acids. The J segment lost 2 bases and the V segment lost 5 bases, leaving 2 bases of the junction unmatched. Germline V gene lookup returns CDR1 MNHEY and CDR2 SMNVEV (reference sequence). DNA of the CDR3: TGTGCCAGCAGTCTGACAGGGAACTATGGCTACACCTTC. Translated: CASSLTGNYGYTF.

The chain is built from TRBV18 and TRBJ1-1; 12 bases line up with TRBD1. This CDR3 spans 15 amino acids. Germline CDR1 reads KGHSH; CDR2 reads LQKENI. With V trimmed by 5 bases and J by 1 base, 2 bases remained unmatched. CDR3 bases: TGTGCCAGCTCATCGGGACAGGGGGCGAACACTGAAGCTTTCTTT. Translating it yields CASSSGQGANTEAFF.

The chain links TRBV18 to TRBJ1-2, with 8 bases fitting TRBD1. The CDR3 covers 15 residues. Germline V CDR1 and CDR2: KGHSH, LQKENI. V dropped 3 bases and J dropped 5; count of bases not matched to a gene: 8. In nucleotides, the CDR3 is TGTGCCAGCTCACCGGGGCAGGGGGCCAGGTATGGCTACACCTTC. Its translation: CASSPGQGARYGYTF.

The V and J genes are TRBV7-8 and TRBJ2-5, with 9 bases fitting TRBD1. This CDR3 region has 17 residues. Germline values: CDR1 SGHVS, CDR2 FQNEAQ. The ends lost 3 bases at V and 5 bases at J; junction bases unmatched: 13. In DNA form, the CDR3 reads TGTGCCAGCAGCTTCGCGACGACCAAAGGGACAGGGGAGACCCAGTACTTC. Translating it yields CASSFATTKGTGETQYF.

The rearrangement uses TRBV7-2 and TRBJ2-1, with 13 bases lining up with TRBD2. With V trimmed by 1 base and J by 4 bases, 7 bases remained unmatched. CDR1 is SGHTA and CDR2 is FQGNSA in the germline V gene. This CDR3 region has 18 residues. The CDR3 nucleotides are TGTGCCAGCAGCTTAGTGTTACTAGCGGGGGGGGAATACAATGAGCAGTTCTTC. The encoded protein is CASSLVLLAGGEYNEQFF.

The rearrangement uses TRBV10-2 and TRBJ2-5; weak D call: TRBD2 (6 bases). This CDR3 spans 13 amino acids. Germline V lookup: CDR1 WSHSY, CDR2 SAAADI. Between the trimmed V and J ends, which lost 3 bases and 5 bases, there was a span of 10 bases. This chain's CDR3 is CASSDEGRETQYF. CDR3 nucleotides: TGCGCCAGCAGTGATGAGGGGAGGGAGACCCAGTACTTC.

This clone is a singleton in its sample. The rearrangement joins TRBV5-1 to TRBJ2-3; 11 bases match TRBD2. Trimming at V came to 0 bases and at J to 8 bases, leaving 8 bases not matched to a gene. Germline-derived CDR1 and CDR2 are SGHRS and YFSETQ. CDR3 length: 16 amino acids. The CDR3 spells CASSLGDLAGGLTQYF. The CDR3 DNA follows: TGCGCCAGCAGCTTGGGGGATCTAGCGGGGGGCCTTACGCAGTATTTT.

The V and J genes are TRBV18 and TRBJ1-4; no reliable D call. V was shortened by 2 bases and J by 3 bases, with 7 bases between the two germline ends. This CDR3 has 14 amino acids. Germline V lookup: CDR1 KGHSH, CDR2 LQKENI. CDR3 DNA sequence: TGTGCCAGCTCACCAGGAGGGTCTAATGAAAAACTGTTTTTT. This sequence encodes CASSPGGSNEKLFF.

The chain uses TRBV27 and TRBJ2-3; 7 bases fit TRBD2. Germline V gives CDR1 MNHEY, CDR2 SMNVEV (reference sequence). The CDR3 has 17 amino acids. With 5 bases clipped from V and 0 bases from J, the junction kept 11 bases outside the gene matches. CDR3 loop: CASSRTGGTLSTDTQYF. Written as DNA, the CDR3 is TGTGCCAGCAGTCGTACGGGGGGAACACTCAGCACAGATACGCAGTATTTT.

The chain employs TRBV27 and TRBJ1-2; TRBD1 might be the D (6 bases). V dropped 2 bases and J dropped 8 bases, with 9 bases sitting between them. Germline assignment: CDR1 MNHEY and CDR2 SMNVEV (reference sequence). The CDR3 sequence is 12 residues long. The CDR3 coding sequence is TGTGCCAGCAGTTTAACAGGGTGGGGCTACACCTTC. It specifies CASSLTGWGYTF.

V usage is TRBV7-9 and J usage is TRBJ1-5, with 9 bases aligning to TRBD1. CDR1 and CDR2 (germline): SEHNR, FQNEAQ (reference sequence). This CDR3 comprises 17 residues. V shed 5 bases and J 1 base; nucleotides not matched to a gene: 9. The CDR3 is CASSRGQGIGSNQPQHF. The CDR3 DNA reads as TGTGCCAGCAGCCGGGGACAGGGAATTGGAAGCAATCAGCCCCAGCATTTT. The whole variable domain, remainder taken from reference TRBV7-9 and TRBJ1-5, is DTGVSQNPRHKITKRGQNVTFRCDPISEHNRLYWYRQTLGQGPEFLTYFQNEAQLEKSRLLSDRFSAERPKGSFSTLEIQRTEQGDSAMYLCASSRGQGIGSNQPQHFGDGTRLSIL.

The J gene is TRBJ1-2, the V gene TRBV9; D unclear. Trimming removed 0 bases at V and 7 bases at J, with 10 bases between. The CDR3 contains 13 residues. The germline gives CDR1 SGDLS, CDR2 YYNGEE. CDR3 region: CASSVDEESGYTF. CDR3 DNA: TGTGCCAGCAGCGTAGACGAGGAGAGTGGCTACACCTTC.

The CDR3 loop is CASSAGRVTGANVLTF. The CDR3 DNA follows: TGTGCCAGCTCCGCAGGGAGGGTAACTGGGGCCAACGTCCTGACTTTC. The chain recombines TRBV2 with TRBJ2-6; 7 nucleotides line up with TRBD2. Trimming removed 8 bases from V and 2 bases from J; junction bases left unmatched: 9. Germline V gene lookup returns CDR1 SNHLY and CDR2 FYNNEI. The CDR3 is 16 residues long.

The chain employs TRBV6-5 and TRBJ1-1, with D uncertain. This CDR3 region has 15 residues. Germline loops: CDR1 MNHEY, CDR2 SVGAGI. Trimming shortened V by 0 bases and J by 5 bases, and 13 bases separated the two germline ends. DNA of the CDR3: TGTGCCAGCAGTTACTCGATCACCCCGGGTACTGAAGCTTTCTTT. Protein sequence: CASSYSITPGTEAFF.